This record concerns one T cell receptor (beta chain) sequence. Its target is unknown. This CDR3 has 16 residues. The V gene's germline CDR1 is SEHNR and CDR2 FQNEAQ (reference sequence). V gave up 4 bases and J gave up 2 bases, with 17 bases separating them. PCR employed 60 Vbeta and 13 Jbeta primers. The protocol was immunoSEQ multiplex PCR, while the TCRdb copy is restricted to in-frame clones and leaves out a portion. The specimen's table records around 70,000 clones. The sample comes from a study of cytomegalovirus exposure and HLA in healthy donors. Study background: Around 89 million unique TCRs from HLA-typed donors made up an early data release. Whole-study findings and limits: A few CMV-associated chains were confirmed in vitro to be specific for CMV antigens.

The donors were healthy bone marrow donors. What was sequenced was PBMCs. The sequence was collected from a boy between 10 and 17 years old in good health and CMV-seronegative. The chain combines TRBV7-9 with TRBJ2-5, with a possible D match to TRBD1 (6 bases). CDR3 amino acids: CASSSGQTRLQETQYF. CDR3 sequence (DNA): TGTGCCAGCAGCTCCGGACAGACCCGCCTACAAGAGACCCAGTACTTC.